The 12 T cell receptor beta chains below all came from one sample that was sequenced in a study of long-term antiretroviral therapy in people with HIV. Researchers ran immunoSEQ v3.0 at survey level. Only in-frame clones appear in the TCRdb table, and some are missing; sequencing was by immunoSEQ multiplex PCR. The sample lists tens of thousands of clones, roughly 85% seen once, with roughly a tenth in the top ten. The specimen was unsorted PBMCs, collected 2.2 years after starting antiretroviral therapy. The receptors here all came from a man aged 18 to 29 with HIV.

This chain joins TRBV6-5 and TRBJ2-6; D gene ambiguous. This CDR3 has 16 residues. V was shortened by 4 bases and J by 0 bases, with 10 bases between the two germline ends. CDR1 and CDR2 (germline): MNHEY, SVGAGI. CDR3 in DNA: TGTGCCAGCAGTTGGACGCGGTCCTCTGGGGCCAACGTCCTGACTTTC. This translates into CASSWTRSSGANVLTF.

By share, this clone ranks as medium-sized (0.01 to 0.1%). Other DNA sequences of this sample code for an identical CDR3. The CDR3 DNA follows: TGTGCCAGCAGTTACTCGCCAGGGAGGGACGAGCAGTACTTC. Residues: CASSYSPGRDEQYF. The gene calls are TRBV6-6 and TRBJ2-7; TRBD2 aligns across 7 bases. The ends lost 0 bases at V and 5 bases at J; junction bases unmatched: 4. The CDR3 length is 14 residues. The V gene's germline CDR1 is MNHNY and CDR2 SVGAGI (reference sequence).

V usage is TRBV19 and J usage is TRBJ2-2; D perhaps matches TRBD2 (7 bases). The ends were cut back, 8 bases at V and 4 bases at J, with 20 bases in the middle. There are 16 residues in the CDR3. Germline assignment: CDR1 LNHDA and CDR2 SQIVND (reference sequence). Here the CDR3 reads CASRRRGGTGTGELFF. In DNA, the CDR3 is TGTGCCAGTCGTCGGAGGGGGGGGACGGGCACCGGGGAGCTGTTTTTT.

This clone was seen once. Here the CDR3 reads CATSRVAPTGVEAFF. In DNA, the CDR3 is TGTGCCACCAGCAGGGTGGCCCCCACGGGGGTGGAAGCTTTCTTT. V is TRBV15 and J is TRBJ1-1; weak D call: TRBD1 (5 bases). The CDR3 spans 15 residues. CDR1 and CDR2 (germline): LNHNV, YYDKDF (reference sequence). V was shortened by 3 bases and J by 8 bases, with 19 bases between the two germline ends.

The V and J genes are TRBV10-2 and TRBJ2-5; D remains ambiguous. The germline V gene has CDR1 WSHSY and CDR2 SAAADI. The length of the CDR3 is 13 residues. Trimming removed 8 bases at V and 2 bases at J, with 12 bases between. Written as DNA, the CDR3 is TGCGCCAGCCAATCAACCACTCAAGAGACCCAGTACTTC. It specifies CASQSTTQETQYF.

The J gene is TRBJ2-7, the V gene TRBV30; TRBD1 matches 9 bases. CDR1 GTSNPN and CDR2 SVGIG come from the germline V gene (reference sequence). CDR3 length: 13 residues. V shed 4 bases and J 1 base; nucleotides not matched to a gene: 2. The CDR3 DNA is TGTGCCTGGAAAGGGACAGGGTCCTACGAGCAGTACTTC. Residues: CAWKGTGSYEQYF.

The chain links TRBV7-2 to TRBJ2-3; no definite D call. Germline-derived CDR1 and CDR2 are SGHTA and FQGNSA. V shed 5 bases and J shed 1 base, with 10 bases lying between them. The CDR3 sequence is 14 residues long. CDR3 DNA: TGTGCCAGCAGCCCTCCAGACCGCACAGATACGCAGTATTTT. It specifies CASSPPDRTDTQYF.

The chain employs TRBV19 and TRBJ1-5; TRBD1 matches 8 bases. Germline trimming cut 4 bases from V and 0 bases from J; bases unmatched to any gene: 11. Looked up from germline, CDR1 is LNHDA and CDR2 is SQIVND (reference sequence). This CDR3 is built from 18 residues. CDR3: CASSTKRDRQNSNQPQHF. The CDR3 DNA reads as TGTGCCAGTAGTACAAAGCGGGACAGGCAAAATAGCAATCAGCCCCAGCATTTT. The full variable domain, completed using reference TRBV19 and TRBJ1-5, is DGGITQSPKYLFRKEGQNVTLSCEQNLNHDAMYWYRQDPGQGLRLIYYSQIVNDFQKGDIAEGYSVSREKKESFPLTVTSAQKNPTAFYLCASSTKRDRQNSNQPQHFGDGTRLSIL.

This chain uses TRBV13 with TRBJ2-7, with D uncertain. This CDR3 has 13 amino acids. Germline CDR1 and CDR2: PRHDT and FYEKMQ (reference sequence). Trimming left V 6 bases short and J 2 bases short, with 11 bases between. The CDR3 loop is CASSYRPAYEQYF. DNA of the CDR3: TGTGCCAGCAGTTACCGACCCGCCTACGAGCAGTACTTC.

V is TRBV28 and J is TRBJ2-7, with D possibly being TRBD1 or TRBD2 (5 bases each). V lost 5 bases and J lost 2, with 16 bases in between. The CDR3 runs to 15 residues. Looked up from germline, CDR1 is MDHEN and CDR2 is SYDVKM. CDR3 nucleotide sequence: TGTGCCAGCAGTACCCGGGACGGCGTAGCCTACGAGCAGTACTTC. Translation gives CASSTRDGVAYEQYF.

This clone was seen a few times. The gene calls are TRBV5-6 and TRBJ1-2; 8 nucleotides match TRBD1. The CDR3 consists of 16 residues. Germline loops: CDR1 SGHDT, CDR2 YYEEEE. Germline trimming cut 1 base from V and 5 bases from J; bases unmatched to any gene: 10. This chain's CDR3 is CASSLKGQGARYGYTF. DNA for the CDR3: TGTGCCAGCAGCTTGAAGGGCCAGGGGGCAAGGTATGGCTACACCTTC.

The V and J genes are TRBV27 and TRBJ2-1; D tentatively reads TRBD1 or TRBD2 (5 bases each). Trimming pared 2 bases from V and 8 bases from J, leaving 25 bases between. Germline CDR1 and CDR2: MNHEY and SMNVEV (reference sequence). CDR3 length: 18 amino acids. CDR3 DNA sequence: TGTGCCAGCAGTTTAAAATTCCGGGGCGAGGAAAGGGACGATGAGCAGTTCTTC. Protein: CASSLKFRGEERDDEQFF.